The 18 T cell receptor beta chains given below trace back to one sample, sequenced in a study of identifying expanded T cells in peripheral blood (dated by TCRdb to the late 2010s). Libraries were made using the immunoSEQ multiplex PCR assay. TCRdb holds this immuneACCESS table with in-frame rearrangements only. Some clones are missing; in checked studies, unresolved V genes explain under half, and the rest has no known cause. The sample data list about 94,000 clones, and approximately 86% of these were observed just once. In total, the top ten clones hold approximately 5.2% of the sample. The material sequenced was blood. The receptor set was obtained from a person aged 18-70 years in good health.

J is TRBJ2-4 and V is TRBV4-2; 8 bases agree with TRBD1. This CDR3 region has 18 residues. Germline lookup yields CDR1 LGHNA and CDR2 YNFKEQ. V was clipped by 0 bases and J by 0 bases; unmatched bases: 7. The CDR3 DNA reads as TGTGCCAGCAGCCAAGATCAGGGGGCGGCCATAGCCAAAAACATTCAGTACTTC. Translated, it gives CASSQDQGAAIAKNIQYF.

This CDR3 reads CAISEKTDTQYF. CDR3 DNA: TGTGCCATCAGTGAGAAAACAGATACGCAGTATTTT. The V and J genes are TRBV10-3 and TRBJ2-3; D unclear. CDR3 length: 12 amino acids. Trimming removed 2 bases at V and 3 bases at J, with 3 bases between. The germline gives CDR1 ENHRY, CDR2 SYGVKD.

The chain employs TRBV5-8 and TRBJ2-5; D is undetermined. Germline V gene sequence: CDR1 SGHTS, CDR2 YDEGEE. This CDR3 region has 13 residues. Trimming took off 5 bases at V and 5 bases at J, with 13 bases between the two ends. DNA of the CDR3: TGTGCCAGCAGTGTGGTGGGATCGGAGACCCAGTACTTC. Translating it yields CASSVVGSETQYF.

The chain employs TRBV5-1 and TRBJ1-1; D is unclear. Germline V gives CDR1 SGHRS, CDR2 YFSETQ. CDR3 length: 15 residues. Trimming stripped 1 base from V and 5 bases from J, with 15 bases between. The CDR3 DNA reads TGCGCCAGCAGCTTGCTCCCCCGGGGTGAGACTGAAGCTTTCTTT. Protein: CASSLLPRGETEAFF.

The chain carries TRBV9 and TRBJ2-1; D unresolved. Germline V lookup: CDR1 SGDLS, CDR2 YYNGEE. The CDR3 sequence is 15 residues long. Trimming cost V 3 bases and J 8 bases, with 18 bases left between them. The CDR3 DNA is TGTGCCAGCAGCGCAACGAGCACCGACTTTTATGAGCAGTTCTTC. Amino acids: CASSATSTDFYEQFF.

The chain couples TRBV15 to TRBJ2-5, with D perhaps TRBD2 (5 bases). The end of the DNA aligns better with TRBJ2-7, so the J call may be wrong. The CDR3 loop spans 13 amino acids. From germline, CDR1 is LNHNV and CDR2 YYDKDF (reference sequence). As DNA, the CDR3 is TGTGCCACCAGTCCAAGGAGAGGGTCCGAGCAGTACTTC. This codes for CATSPRRGSEQYF.

The chain uses TRBV9 and TRBJ1-6; 7 positions match TRBD1. V shed 1 base, J shed 7 bases, and the junction held 5 bases outside the gene matches. Germline CDR1 and CDR2: SGDLS and YYNGEE. This CDR3 is 15 amino acids long. CDR3 residues: CASSVTGAENSPLHF. DNA for the CDR3: TGTGCCAGCAGCGTAACAGGGGCGGAAAATTCACCCCTCCACTTT.

V is TRBV5-6 and J is TRBJ2-2, with D hard to call. The CDR3 covers 17 residues. Germline V lookup: CDR1 SGHDT, CDR2 YYEEEE. The ends were cut back, 4 bases at V and 0 bases at J, with 16 bases in the middle. The CDR3 sequence: CASSRKIRPANTGELFF. CDR3 bases: TGTGCCAGCAGCCGAAAAATACGACCCGCGAACACCGGGGAGCTGTTTTTT.

This clone has more than one count but fewer than ten. V gene TRBV7-9 combines with J gene TRBJ1-6, with TRBD1 matching 9 bases. The CDR3 totals 16 residues. The J segment lost 7 bases and the V segment lost 0 bases, leaving 4 bases of the junction unmatched. The germline V gene has CDR1 SEHNR and CDR2 FQNEAQ (reference sequence). CDR3 loop: CASSLAGTGTNSPLHF. The CDR3 DNA reads TGTGCCAGCAGCTTAGCCGGGACAGGGACAAATTCACCCCTCCACTTT.

The chain is built from TRBV10-1 and TRBJ1-1; D unclear. Germline V gives CDR1 WNHNN, CDR2 SYGVQD (reference sequence). V dropped 6 bases and J dropped 11 bases, with 16 bases sitting between them. CDR3 length: 12 residues. This CDR3 is CASSAGGMGAFF. CDR3 in DNA: TGCGCCAGCAGCGCGGGCGGAATGGGGGCTTTCTTT.

The chain has TRBV4-2 and TRBJ2-2; D gene uncertain. V was cut by 4 bases and J by 0 bases, with 9 bases left in between. The germline CDR1 and CDR2 sequences are LGHNA and YNFKEQ. CDR3 length: 15 residues. The CDR3 protein is CASSPQTANTGELFF. The CDR3 nucleotides are TGTGCCAGCAGCCCCCAGACGGCGAACACCGGGGAGCTGTTTTTT.

V is TRBV30 and J is TRBJ1-6; D remains unclear. The germline gives CDR1 GTSNPN, CDR2 SVGIG (reference sequence). V was trimmed by 3 bases and J by 14 bases, leaving 11 bases between them. The CDR3 runs 11 residues. CDR3 DNA sequence: TGTGCCTGGAGCGGACTACGGACCCTCCACTTT. Protein: CAWSGLRTLHF. Full variable domain (rest looked up from reference TRBV30 and TRBJ1-6): SQTIHQWPATLVQPVGSPLSLECTVEGTSNPNLYWYRQAAGRGLQLLFYSVGIGQISSEVPQNLSASRPQDRQFILSSKKLLLSDSGFYLCAWSGLRTLHFGNGTRLTVT.

The rearrangement uses TRBV29-1 and TRBJ1-2; a possible D gene is TRBD1 (6 bases). V was trimmed by 1 base and J by 4 bases, leaving 13 bases between them. The CDR3 is made up of 14 amino acids. Germline V lookup: CDR1 SQVTM, CDR2 ANQGSEA. The chain's CDR3 is CSVEVQGSPYGYTF. The DNA for the CDR3 is TGCAGCGTTGAAGTCCAGGGGAGCCCCTATGGCTACACCTTC.

The chain has TRBV5-1 and TRBJ2-4; 12 bases are a match to TRBD2. The V gene end was trimmed by 6 bases and the J gene end by 0 bases; junction bases not matched to a gene: 4. From germline, CDR1 is SGHRS and CDR2 YFSETQ. The CDR3 is 16 residues long. Here the CDR3 reads CASIMGLAGAKNIQYF. DNA of the CDR3: TGCGCCAGCATCATGGGACTAGCGGGAGCCAAAAACATTCAGTACTTC.

The chain has TRBV18 and TRBJ2-1; D is unresolved. The germline gives CDR1 KGHSH, CDR2 LQKENI. The CDR3 sequence is 14 residues long. The ends were cut back, 3 bases at V and 8 bases at J, with 14 bases in the middle. CDR3 loop: CASSPAIPSDEQFF. The CDR3 DNA reads as TGTGCCAGCTCACCCGCTATCCCCTCGGATGAGCAGTTCTTC.

V gene TRBV5-1 combines with J gene TRBJ1-1, with no clear D. Trimming took 0 bases from V and 1 from J, leaving 7 bases between them. Germline CDR1 and CDR2: SGHRS and YFSETQ. This CDR3 is 14 amino acids long. For the CDR3, the DNA is TGCGCCAGCAGCTTGGCCAGAGAGAACACTGAAGCTTTCTTT. Protein: CASSLARENTEAFF. The full variable domain, its missing parts supplied by reference TRBV5-1 and TRBJ1-1, is KAGVTQTPRYLIKTRGQQVTLSCSPISGHRSVSWYQQTPGQGLQFLFEYFSETQRNKGNFPGRFSGRQFSNSRSEMNVSTLELGDSALYLCASSLARENTEAFFGQGTRLTVV.

This clone appeared a single time. The rearrangement uses TRBV18 and TRBJ1-1; possible D gene TRBD1, 6 bases. The CDR3 totals 13 residues. V was cut by 3 bases and J by 4 bases, with 9 bases left in between. In germline, CDR1 is KGHSH, CDR2 LQKENI. The CDR3 protein is CASSPTGITEAFF. Here the CDR3 DNA reads TGTGCCAGCTCACCTACAGGGATCACTGAAGCTTTCTTT.

The chain has TRBV27 and TRBJ2-3, with 7 bases fitting TRBD1. The CDR3 is 14 amino acids. V lost 6 bases, J lost 3 bases, and 6 bases stayed unmatched. Germline V lookup: CDR1 MNHEY, CDR2 SMNVEV (reference sequence). CDR3 DNA: TGTGCCAGCAGGCCGACAGGGTTAACAGATACGCAGTATTTT. This codes for CASRPTGLTDTQYF.